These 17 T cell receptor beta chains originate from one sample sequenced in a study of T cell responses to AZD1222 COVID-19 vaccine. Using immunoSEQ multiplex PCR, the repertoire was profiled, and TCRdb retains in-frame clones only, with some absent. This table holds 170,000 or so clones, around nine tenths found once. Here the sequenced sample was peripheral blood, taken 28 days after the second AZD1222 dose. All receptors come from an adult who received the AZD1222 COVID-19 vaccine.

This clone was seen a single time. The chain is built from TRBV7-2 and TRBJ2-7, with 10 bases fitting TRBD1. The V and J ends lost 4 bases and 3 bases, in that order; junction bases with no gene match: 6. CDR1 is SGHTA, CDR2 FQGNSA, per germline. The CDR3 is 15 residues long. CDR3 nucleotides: TGTGCCAGCAGCTCCCGGGACAGGGGCGTCTACGAGCAGTACTTC. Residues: CASSSRDRGVYEQYF.

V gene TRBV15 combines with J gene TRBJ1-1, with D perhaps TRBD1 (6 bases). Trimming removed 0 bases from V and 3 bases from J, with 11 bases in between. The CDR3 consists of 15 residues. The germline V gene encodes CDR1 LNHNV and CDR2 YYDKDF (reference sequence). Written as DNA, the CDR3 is TGTGCCACCAGCAGAGATTGGAGGGGGGACACTGAAGCTTTCTTT. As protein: CATSRDWRGDTEAFF.

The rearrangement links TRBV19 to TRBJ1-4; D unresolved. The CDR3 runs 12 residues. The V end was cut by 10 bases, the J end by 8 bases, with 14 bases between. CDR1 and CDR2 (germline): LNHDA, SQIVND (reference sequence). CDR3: CATVSPYEKLFF. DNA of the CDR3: TGTGCCACCGTCAGTCCCTACGAAAAACTGTTTTTT. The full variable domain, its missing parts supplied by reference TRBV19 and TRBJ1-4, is DGGITQSPKYLFRKEGQNVTLSCEQNLNHDAMYWYRQDPGQGLRLIYYSQIVNDFQKGDIAEGYSVSREKKESFPLTVTSAQKNPTAFYLCATVSPYEKLFFGSGTQLSVL.

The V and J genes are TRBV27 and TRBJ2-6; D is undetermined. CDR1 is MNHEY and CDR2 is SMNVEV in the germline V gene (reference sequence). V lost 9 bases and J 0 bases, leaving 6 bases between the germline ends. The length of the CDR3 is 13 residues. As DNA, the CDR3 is TGTGCCAGTTTGGGCTCTGGGGCCAACGTCCTGACTTTC. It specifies CASLGSGANVLTF.

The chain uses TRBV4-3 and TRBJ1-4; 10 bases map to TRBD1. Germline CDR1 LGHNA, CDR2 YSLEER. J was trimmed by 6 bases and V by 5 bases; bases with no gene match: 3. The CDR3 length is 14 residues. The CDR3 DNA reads TGCGCCAGCAGCGACAGGGGGCCTGATGAAAAACTGTTTTTT. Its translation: CASSDRGPDEKLFF.

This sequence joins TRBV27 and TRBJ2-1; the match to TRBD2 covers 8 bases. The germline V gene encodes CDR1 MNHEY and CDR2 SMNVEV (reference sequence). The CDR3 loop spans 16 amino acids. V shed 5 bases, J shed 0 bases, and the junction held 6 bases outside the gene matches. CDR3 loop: CASSPLAGSSYNEQFF. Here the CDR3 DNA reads TGTGCCAGCAGTCCCCTAGCGGGCAGCTCCTACAATGAGCAGTTCTTC.

The CDR3 DNA reads as TGCGCCAGCAGCTTCGACATCTACAATGAGCAGTTCTTC. Its protein product is CASSFDIYNEQFF. The rearrangement joins TRBV5-1 to TRBJ2-1; D is uncertain. This CDR3 spans 13 amino acids. V was trimmed by 2 bases and J by 3 bases, leaving 6 bases between them. Germline CDR1 SGHRS, CDR2 YFSETQ.

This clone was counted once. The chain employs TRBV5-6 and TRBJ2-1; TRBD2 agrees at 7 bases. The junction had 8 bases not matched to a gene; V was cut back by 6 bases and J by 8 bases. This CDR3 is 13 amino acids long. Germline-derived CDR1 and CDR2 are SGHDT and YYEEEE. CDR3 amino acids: CASNHRGEDEQFF. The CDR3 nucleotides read TGTGCCAGCAACCACCGGGGGGAGGATGAGCAGTTCTTC.

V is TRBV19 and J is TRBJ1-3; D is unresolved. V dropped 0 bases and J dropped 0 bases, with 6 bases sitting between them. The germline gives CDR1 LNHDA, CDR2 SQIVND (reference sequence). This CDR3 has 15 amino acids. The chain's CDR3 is CASSIEGFSGNTIYF. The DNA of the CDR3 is TGTGCCAGTAGTATAGAGGGTTTCTCTGGAAACACCATATATTTT.

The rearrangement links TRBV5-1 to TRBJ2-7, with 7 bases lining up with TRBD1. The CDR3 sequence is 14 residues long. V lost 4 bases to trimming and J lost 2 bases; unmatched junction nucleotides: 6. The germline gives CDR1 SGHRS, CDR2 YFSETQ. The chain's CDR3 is CASSAQTGPYEQYF. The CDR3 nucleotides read TGCGCCAGCAGCGCCCAGACAGGGCCCTACGAGCAGTACTTC.

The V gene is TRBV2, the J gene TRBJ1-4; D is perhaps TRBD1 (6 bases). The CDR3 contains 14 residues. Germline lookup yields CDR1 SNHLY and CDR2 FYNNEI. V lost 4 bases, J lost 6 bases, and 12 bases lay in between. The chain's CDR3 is CASSAAAGDEKLFF. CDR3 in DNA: TGTGCCAGCAGTGCGGCGGCAGGGGATGAAAAACTGTTTTTT.

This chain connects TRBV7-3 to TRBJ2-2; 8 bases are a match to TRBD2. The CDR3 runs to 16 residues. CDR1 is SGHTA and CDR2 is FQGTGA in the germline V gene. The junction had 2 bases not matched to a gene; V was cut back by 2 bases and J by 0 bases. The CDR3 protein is CASSLDSGANTGELFF. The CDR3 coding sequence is TGTGCCAGCAGCTTAGATAGCGGGGCGAACACCGGGGAGCTGTTTTTT.

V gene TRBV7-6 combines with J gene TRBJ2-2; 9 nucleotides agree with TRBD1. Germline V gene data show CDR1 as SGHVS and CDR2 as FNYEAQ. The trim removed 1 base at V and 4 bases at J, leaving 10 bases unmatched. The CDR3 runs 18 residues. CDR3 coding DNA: TGTGCCAGCAGCTTAGGACAGGGGGTCGCAGGGATCACCGGGGAGCTGTTTTTT. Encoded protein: CASSLGQGVAGITGELFF. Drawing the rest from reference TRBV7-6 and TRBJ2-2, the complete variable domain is GAGVSQSPRYKVTKRGQDVALRCDPISGHVSLYWYRQALGQGPEFLTYFNYEAQQDKSGLPNDRFSAERPEGSISTLTIQRTEQRDSAMYRCASSLGQGVAGITGELFFGEGSRLTVL.

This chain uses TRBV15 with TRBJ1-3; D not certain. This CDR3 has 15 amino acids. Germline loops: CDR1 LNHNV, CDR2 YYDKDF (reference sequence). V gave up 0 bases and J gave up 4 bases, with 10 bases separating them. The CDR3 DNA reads TGTGCCACCAGCAGAGATGGGATGCGGGGAAACACCATATATTTT. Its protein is CATSRDGMRGNTIYF. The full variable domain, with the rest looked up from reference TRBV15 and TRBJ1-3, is DAMVIQNPRYQVTQFGKPVTLSCSQTLNHNVMYWYQQKSSQAPKLLFHYYDKDFNNEADTPDNFQSRRPNTSFCFLDIRSPGLGDTAMYLCATSRDGMRGNTIYFGEGSWLTVV.

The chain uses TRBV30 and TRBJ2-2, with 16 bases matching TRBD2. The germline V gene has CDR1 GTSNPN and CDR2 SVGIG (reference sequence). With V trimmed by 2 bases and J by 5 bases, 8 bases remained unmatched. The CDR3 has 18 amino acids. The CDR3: CAWSRPGLAGGRTGELFF. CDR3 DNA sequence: TGTGCCTGGAGTCGACCGGGACTAGCGGGGGGGCGGACCGGGGAGCTGTTTTTT.

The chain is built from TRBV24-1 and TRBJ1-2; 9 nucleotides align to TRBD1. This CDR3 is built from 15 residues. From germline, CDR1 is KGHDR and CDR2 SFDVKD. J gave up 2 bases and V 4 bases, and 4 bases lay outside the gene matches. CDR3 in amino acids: CATSDPGQGNYGYTF. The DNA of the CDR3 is TGTGCCACCAGTGACCCTGGACAGGGGAACTATGGCTACACCTTC.

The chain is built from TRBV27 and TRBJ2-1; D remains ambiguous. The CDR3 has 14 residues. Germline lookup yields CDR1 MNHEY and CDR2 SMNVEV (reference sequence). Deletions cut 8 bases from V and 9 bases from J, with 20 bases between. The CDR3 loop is CASGPRAPVSEQFF. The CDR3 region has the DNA TGTGCCAGCGGCCCCCGGGCTCCAGTTTCTGAGCAGTTCTTC.